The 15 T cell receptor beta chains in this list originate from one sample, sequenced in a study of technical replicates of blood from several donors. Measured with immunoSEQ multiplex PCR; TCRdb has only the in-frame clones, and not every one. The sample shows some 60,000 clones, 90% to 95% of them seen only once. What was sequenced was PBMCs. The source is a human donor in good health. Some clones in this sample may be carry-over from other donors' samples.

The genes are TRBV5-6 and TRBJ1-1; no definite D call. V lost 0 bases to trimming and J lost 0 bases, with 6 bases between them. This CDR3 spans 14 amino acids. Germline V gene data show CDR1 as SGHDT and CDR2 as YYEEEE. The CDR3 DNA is TGTGCCAGCAGCTTGGAGCGGCTGAACACTGAAGCTTTCTTT. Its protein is CASSLERLNTEAFF.

DNA for the CDR3: TGTGCCAGCAGCTTCGGGGGGACCGGTCATGAGCAGTTCTTC. Its translation is CASSFGGTGHEQFF. The chain carries TRBV7-6 and TRBJ2-1; TRBD2 matches 7 bases. V gave up 3 bases and J gave up 8 bases; unmatched junction bases: 7. CDR1 and CDR2 from the germline V gene are SGHVS and FNYEAQ. The CDR3 is 14 residues long.

CDR3 amino acids: CASSQDQNTNYGYTF. The CDR3 DNA sequence: TGCGCCAGCAGCCAAGATCAGAACACAAACTATGGCTACACCTTC. The gene calls are TRBV4-1 and TRBJ1-2, with D unclear. Germline loops: CDR1 MGHRA, CDR2 YSYEKL. The CDR3 sequence is 15 residues long. Trimming cost V 0 bases and J 2 bases, with 10 bases left between them.

The CDR3 coding sequence is TGTGCCACCAGCAGAGATCATGCCGGGATACATGGCTACACCTTC. This codes for CATSRDHAGIHGYTF. J is TRBJ1-2 and V is TRBV15; unclear D gene. The V and J ends lost 0 bases and 6 bases respectively, with 14 bases between them. Germline V CDR1 and CDR2: LNHNV, YYDKDF (reference sequence). This CDR3 spans 15 amino acids.

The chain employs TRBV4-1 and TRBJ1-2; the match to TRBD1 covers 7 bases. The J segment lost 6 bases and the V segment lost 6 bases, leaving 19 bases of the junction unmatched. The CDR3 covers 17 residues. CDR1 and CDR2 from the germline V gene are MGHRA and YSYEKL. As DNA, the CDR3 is TGCGCCAGCAGTCTAGGTGACAGGGTTTTATTTACCGATGGCTACACCTTC. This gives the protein CASSLGDRVLFTDGYTF.

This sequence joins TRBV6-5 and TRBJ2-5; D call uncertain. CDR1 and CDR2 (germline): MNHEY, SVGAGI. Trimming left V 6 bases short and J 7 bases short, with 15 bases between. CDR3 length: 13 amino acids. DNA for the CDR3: TGTGCCAGCAGCCCACCCCCCTTCGGGACCCAGTACTTC. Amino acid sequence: CASSPPPFGTQYF.

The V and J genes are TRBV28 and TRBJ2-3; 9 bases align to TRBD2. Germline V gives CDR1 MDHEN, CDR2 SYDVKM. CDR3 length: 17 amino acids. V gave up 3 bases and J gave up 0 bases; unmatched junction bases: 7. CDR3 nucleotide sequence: TGTGCCAGCAGTTTTAGCGGGGGCCGTTCTAGCACAGATACGCAGTATTTT. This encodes CASSFSGGRSSTDTQYF.

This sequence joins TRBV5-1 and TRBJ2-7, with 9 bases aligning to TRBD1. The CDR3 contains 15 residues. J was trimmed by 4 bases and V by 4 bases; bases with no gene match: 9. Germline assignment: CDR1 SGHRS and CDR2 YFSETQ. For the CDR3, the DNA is TGCGCCAGCAGCCGGACAGGGGCAGAAACGTACGAGCAGTACTTC. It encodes CASSRTGAETYEQYF.

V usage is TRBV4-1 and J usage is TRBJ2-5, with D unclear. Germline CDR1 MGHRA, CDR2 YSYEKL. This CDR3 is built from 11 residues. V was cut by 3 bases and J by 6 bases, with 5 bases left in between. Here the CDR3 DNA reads TGCGCCAGCAGCCAGGAGCAGACCCAGTACTTC. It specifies CASSQEQTQYF.

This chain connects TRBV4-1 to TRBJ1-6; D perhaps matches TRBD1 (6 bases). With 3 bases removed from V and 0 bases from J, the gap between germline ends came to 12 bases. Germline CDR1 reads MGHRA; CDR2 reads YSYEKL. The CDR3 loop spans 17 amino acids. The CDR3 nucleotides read TGCGCCAGCAGCCACGGGGGGGCCAGCTCCTATAATTCACCCCTCCACTTT. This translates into CASSHGGASSYNSPLHF.

The CDR3 bases are TGTGCCAGCAGCCAGAGCGGGTCCTCACCCCTCCACTTT. Its protein product is CASSQSGSSPLHF. The V and J genes are TRBV7-2 and TRBJ1-6; no clear D. The CDR3 has 13 amino acids. V was pared by 5 bases and J by 10 bases, with 12 bases between. Germline values: CDR1 SGHTA, CDR2 FQGNSA.

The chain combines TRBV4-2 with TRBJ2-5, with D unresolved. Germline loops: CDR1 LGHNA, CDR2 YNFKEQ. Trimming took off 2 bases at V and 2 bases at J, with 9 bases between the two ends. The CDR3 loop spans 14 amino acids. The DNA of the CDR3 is TGTGCCAGCAGCCAAAATCCGCAGCAAGAGACCCAGTACTTC. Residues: CASSQNPQQETQYF.

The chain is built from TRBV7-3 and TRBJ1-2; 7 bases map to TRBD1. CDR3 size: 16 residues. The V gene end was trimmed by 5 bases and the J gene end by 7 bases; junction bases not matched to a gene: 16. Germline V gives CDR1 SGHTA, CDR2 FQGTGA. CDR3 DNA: TGTGCCAGCAGCAAAGGGACAGCCAAAGCGGCAAGTGGCTACACCTTC. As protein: CASSKGTAKAASGYTF.

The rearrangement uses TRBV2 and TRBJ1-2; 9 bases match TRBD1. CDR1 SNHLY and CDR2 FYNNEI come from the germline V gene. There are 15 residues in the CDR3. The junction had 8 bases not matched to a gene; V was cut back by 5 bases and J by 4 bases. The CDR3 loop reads CASSFNQDRGYGYTF. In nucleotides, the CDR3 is TGTGCCAGCAGTTTCAACCAGGACAGGGGCTATGGCTACACCTTC.

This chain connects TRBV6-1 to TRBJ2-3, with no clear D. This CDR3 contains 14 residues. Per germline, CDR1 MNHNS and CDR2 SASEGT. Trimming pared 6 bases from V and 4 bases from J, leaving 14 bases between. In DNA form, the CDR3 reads TGTGCCAGCAGCGACTGGATGGCGGCAGATACGCAGTATTTT. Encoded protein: CASSDWMAADTQYF.